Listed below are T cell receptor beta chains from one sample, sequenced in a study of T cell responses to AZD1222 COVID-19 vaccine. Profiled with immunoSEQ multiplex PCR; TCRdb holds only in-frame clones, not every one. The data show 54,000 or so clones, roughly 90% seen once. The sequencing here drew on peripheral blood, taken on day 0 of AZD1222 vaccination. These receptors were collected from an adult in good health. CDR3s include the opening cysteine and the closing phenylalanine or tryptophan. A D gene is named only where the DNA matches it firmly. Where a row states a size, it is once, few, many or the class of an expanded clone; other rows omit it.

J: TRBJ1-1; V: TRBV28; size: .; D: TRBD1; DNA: TGTGCCAGCAGAAAGACAGGGTTCACTGAAGCTTTCTTT; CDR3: CASRKTGFTEAFF
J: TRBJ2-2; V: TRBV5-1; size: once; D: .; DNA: TGCGCCAGCAGCGGATTTCCGGGTACAGGCAACACCGGGGAGCTGTTTTTT; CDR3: CASSGFPGTGNTGELFF
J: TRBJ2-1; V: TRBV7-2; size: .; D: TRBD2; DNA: TGTGCCAGCAGCTTAGACGGGAGGAAAAACAATGAGCAGTTCTTC; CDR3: CASSLDGRKNNEQFF
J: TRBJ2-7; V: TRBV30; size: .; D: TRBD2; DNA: TGTGCCTGGAGTGCCGGCAGCGGGAGTATTTACGAGCAGTACTTC; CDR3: CAWSAGSGSIYEQYF
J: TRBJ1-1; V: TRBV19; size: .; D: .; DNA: TGTGCCAGTAGTTTGTTTGGGGGAAACACTGAAGCTTTCTTT; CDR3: CASSLFGGNTEAFF
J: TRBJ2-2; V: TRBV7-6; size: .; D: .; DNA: TGTGCCAGCAGCTTTGGGGGGAGCGGGGAGCTGTTTTTT; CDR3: CASSFGGSGELFF
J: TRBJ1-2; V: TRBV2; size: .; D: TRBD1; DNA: TGTGCCAGCAGTCTTGACAGGGTTGAGTATGCCTACACCTTC; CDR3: CASSLDRVEYAYTF
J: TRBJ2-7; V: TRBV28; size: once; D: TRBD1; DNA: TGTGCCAGCAGTTTACAGGGGGCAACCTACGAGCAGTACTTC; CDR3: CASSLQGATYEQYF
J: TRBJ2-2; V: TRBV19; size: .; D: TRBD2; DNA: TGTGCCAGTAGGGGACTAGCGGGAGGGTTCACCGGGGAGCTGTTTTTT; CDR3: CASRGLAGGFTGELFF
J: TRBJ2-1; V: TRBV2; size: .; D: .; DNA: TGTGCCAGCATAAGCGGCCTACGTCAGGGTGAGCAGTTCTTC; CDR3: CASISGLRQGEQFF
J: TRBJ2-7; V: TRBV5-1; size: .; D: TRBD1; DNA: TGCGCCAGCAGCTTACAGGGGGTAGACGAGCAGTACTTC; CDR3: CASSLQGVDEQYF
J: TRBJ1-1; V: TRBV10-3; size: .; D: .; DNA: TGTGCCATCAGTGACCAGGTACAGAGCACTGAAGCTTTCTTT; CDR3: CAISDQVQSTEAFF
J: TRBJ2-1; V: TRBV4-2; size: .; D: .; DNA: TGTGCCAGCAGCCAAAAGCCCACAATCTACAATGAGCAGTTCTTC; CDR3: CASSQKPTIYNEQFF
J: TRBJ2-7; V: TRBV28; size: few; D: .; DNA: TGTGCCAGCACCCTTGGGGACTTTAATAGGGAGCAGTACTTC; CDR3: CASTLGDFNREQYF
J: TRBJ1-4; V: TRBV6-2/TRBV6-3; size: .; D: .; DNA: TGTGCCAGCAGCAACGCACAGACGAATGAAAAACTGTTTTTT; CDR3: CASSNAQTNEKLFF
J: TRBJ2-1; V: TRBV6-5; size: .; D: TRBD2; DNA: TGTGCCAGCAGTTACGCGGGACTAGTCAATGAGCAGTTCTTC; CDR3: CASSYAGLVNEQFF
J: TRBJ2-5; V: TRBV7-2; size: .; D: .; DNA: TGTGCCAGCAGCTTAGATTTCCCCCAAGAGACCCAGTACTTC; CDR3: CASSLDFPQETQYF
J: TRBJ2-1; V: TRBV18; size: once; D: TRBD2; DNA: TGTGCCAGCTCACCGGGGACTATCTACAATGAGCAGTTCTTC; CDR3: CASSPGTIYNEQFF
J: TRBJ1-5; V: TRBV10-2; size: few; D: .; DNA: TGCGCCAGCAGTGACTCCCCAGACAGTTATAGCAATCAGCCCCAGCATTTT; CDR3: CASSDSPDSYSNQPQHF
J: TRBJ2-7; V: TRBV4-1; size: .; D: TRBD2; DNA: TGCGCCAGCAGCCCCAAGCGGGAGGGTTTCCACGAGCAGTACTTC; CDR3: CASSPKREGFHEQYF